The present entry profiles one T cell receptor beta chain with its context. The antigen remains unidentified. This record comes from a study of PD-1 blockade in classical Hodgkin lymphoma. Whole-study results and caveats: Baseline diversity resembling that of newly diagnosed patients was seen in complete responders. In CD4+ cells, TCR diversity went up significantly by C4D1, but in CD8+ cells it did not.

Some clones are missing from TCRdb's copy, which holds only in-frame ones; the method was immunoSEQ multiplex PCR. In the table there are about 40,000 clones, around 80% of which are singletons. Each patient's relapse followed autologous stem cell transplantation, and brentuximab vedotin exposure varied. The germline CDR1 and CDR2 sequences are LGHNA and YSLEER. The CDR3 has 14 amino acids. With 1 base removed from V and 4 bases from J, the gap between germline ends came to 8 bases. The specimen comprised peripheral blood mononuclear cells (PBMCs), sampled at baseline. This clonotype was sampled from a human donor with classical Hodgkin lymphoma. The chain uses TRBV4-3 and TRBJ1-5; D gene ambiguous. CDR3 sequence reads: CASSQALGNQPQHF. CDR3 sequence (DNA): TGCGCCAGCAGCCAAGCCTTGGGGAATCAGCCCCAGCATTTT.